Listed below are T cell receptor beta chains from one sample, sequenced in a study of blood T cell repertoires in COVID-19. TCRdb keeps only in-frame clones here, not all; method: immunoSEQ multiplex PCR. The table shows some 120,000 clones, with around three quarters occurring only once. Sequenced: peripheral blood. These receptors all come from a human donor in a cohort sampled during active COVID-19. Each CDR3 is given with its conserved first and last residue.

V gene	CDR3 length	J gene	CDR3 protein
TRBV7-8	17	TRBJ2-3	CASSPRVRSPETDTQYF
TRBV27	15	TRBJ1-5	CASSFKRHGNQPQHF
TRBV6-5	14	TRBJ2-3	CASSLGGVEDTQYF
TRBV4-1	14	TRBJ1-1	CASSQFGLNTEAFF
TRBV30	14	TRBJ1-5	CAWARTGLNQPQHF
TRBV5-1	18	TRBJ1-6	CASSLAAGLGQNNSPLHF
TRBV6-6	13	TRBJ1-1	CASRAAGDTEAFF
TRBV29-1	12	TRBJ1-1	CSVEQVMTEAFF
TRBV14	14	TRBJ1-1	CASSFRQGSTEAFF
TRBV5-4	13	TRBJ2-3	CASSEPNTDTQYF
TRBV5-6	18	TRBJ2-4	CASSWGGPNSLAKNIQYF
TRBV5-6	12	TRBJ2-7	CASSSTTAEQYF
TRBV5-1	15	TRBJ2-1	CASSLGSGGINEQFF
TRBV28	15	TRBJ2-5	CASSLWQGGAETQYF
TRBV7-9	13	TRBJ2-7	CASSSPGVYEQYF
TRBV11-2	13	TRBJ1-1	CASSLHRNTEAFF
TRBV19	14	TRBJ2-7	CASRTGTGDYEQYF
TRBV2	14	TRBJ2-5	CASSEKGAGETQYF
TRBV28	17	TRBJ1-3	CASVTVSGDGSGNTIYF
TRBV5-6	16	TRBJ2-7	CASSQSGLAGTYEQYF
TRBV7-2	15	TRBJ2-7	CASSFNWDSSYEQYF
TRBV5-1	13	TRBJ2-1	CASSFDTGHEQFF
TRBV11-2	15	TRBJ2-3	CASSLPGLAGYTQYF
TRBV23-1	16	TRBJ1-5	CASSQLNRVSNQPQHF
TRBV7-2	13	TRBJ1-4	CASSFRDSEKLFF
TRBV2	14	TRBJ1-2	CASSMSTRNYGYTF
TRBV5-5	16	TRBJ1-4	CASSEEGTGAFGKLFF
TRBV6-1	16	TRBJ1-2	CASSGTAEGLRGGYTF
TRBV28	16	TRBJ2-2	CASSKAGGLNTGELFF
TRBV5-4	14	TRBJ2-7	CASSSDRGNYEQYF
TRBV6-6	15	TRBJ1-4	CASSSAGTGEEKLFF
TRBV28	16	TRBJ1-2	CASRGAAYGAEYGYTF
TRBV18	15	TRBJ2-1	CASSPTTSGHNEQFF
TRBV3-1/TRBV3-2	17	TRBJ2-1	CASSQYHFRGPGNEQFF
TRBV7-9	17	TRBJ1-6	CASSLEGVWRSNSPLHF
TRBV5-8	16	TRBJ2-7	CASSLGLAGGIHEQYF
TRBV20-1	11	TRBJ2-7	CSASGGPEQYF
TRBV3-1/TRBV3-2	14	TRBJ2-5	CASSQRDSQETQYF
TRBV30	14	TRBJ2-1	CAWRGGTQYNEQFF
TRBV10-2	17	TRBJ2-1	CASSESSTGLAVRRRFF
TRBV4-2	14	TRBJ1-5	CASSLDRGDQPQHF
TRBV18	16	TRBJ2-1	CASSPRPSGGARWQFF
TRBV5-4	16	TRBJ1-1	CASSSFRQGGNTEAFF
TRBV5-4	15	TRBJ1-3	CASSLTGNSGNTIYF
TRBV18	14	TRBJ2-3	CASSPGQGTDTQYF
TRBV28	17	TRBJ1-1	CASSSPTRTGAWTEAFF
TRBV30	15	TRBJ1-4	CAWTLGQGYNEKLFF
TRBV19	14	TRBJ1-6	CASHVQGTNSPLHF
TRBV28	14	TRBJ1-4	CASSFSGGDEKLFF
TRBV18	15	TRBJ2-7	CASSPFQRGSDEQYF
TRBV27	12	TRBJ2-2	CASSRNTGELFF
TRBV6-2/TRBV6-3	14	TRBJ1-1	CASSPPGQRSEAFF
TRBV6-4	16	TRBJ1-6	CASSDWAGGPTRTLHF
TRBV19	12	TRBJ2-1	CASSIRGGGQFF
TRBV19	14	TRBJ1-1	CASSSAREFTEAFF
TRBV5-5	15	TRBJ1-5	CASTRGPGEAQPQHF
TRBV7-9	11	TRBJ2-7	CASSLGLEQYF
TRBV5-6	18	TRBJ2-2	CASSLITAPDRGTGELFF
TRBV28	13	TRBJ1-6	CASSSNYNSPLHF
TRBV6-5	15	TRBJ1-1	CASSAQGGSGTEAFF